A single sample is the source of the 9 T cell receptor beta chains below, sequenced in a study of CD8 T cells in Susac syndrome. When the RNA was reverse transcribed, random hexamers were used with an input of roughly 0.45 to 1 ug. TCRdb analysed the immunoSEQ multiplex PCR reads with MiXCR anew, one entry per CDR3 protein. Of approximately 76,000 distinct CDR3 sequences listed, less than 95% were seen once; the top ten hold 0.3% to 0.45%. The sequenced sample was CD8+ T cells from PBMCs. These receptors all come from a human donor with multiple sclerosis.

This clonotype has a single count. The rearrangement links TRBV7-9 to TRBJ2-5, with D unclear. CDR1 SEHNR and CDR2 FQNEAQ come from the germline V gene (reference sequence). CDR3 length: 13 residues. Between the trimmed V and J ends, which lost 5 bases and 1 base, there was a span of 8 bases. The CDR3 region has the DNA TGTGCCAGCAGCCCCACAATCCAAGAGACCCAGTACTTC. Amino acids: CASSPTIQETQYF.

The chain has TRBV6-2 or TRBV6-3 and TRBJ1-5; D not certain. Germline lookup yields CDR1 MNHEY and CDR2 SVGEGT. With 2 bases removed from V and 3 bases from J, the gap between germline ends came to 5 bases. The CDR3 consists of 13 residues. CDR3 residues: CASSYKDNQPQHF. The CDR3 DNA sequence: TGTGCCAGCAGTTACAAGGACAATCAGCCCCAGCATTTT.

The chain carries TRBV13 and TRBJ2-7; TRBD2 is a possible D gene (5 bases). The germline V gene encodes CDR1 PRHDT and CDR2 FYEKMQ (reference sequence). This CDR3 is built from 13 residues. The V end lost 4 bases, the J end lost 6 bases, and 13 bases lay between the germline ends. The CDR3 sequence: CASSSSLRGEQYF. The CDR3 DNA follows: TGTGCCAGCAGCTCGTCCCTCCGGGGCGAGCAGTACTTC.

The gene calls are TRBV9 and TRBJ1-5; D not certain. Germline-derived CDR1 and CDR2 are SGDLS and YYNGEE. Trimming cost V 0 bases and J 7 bases, with 14 bases left between them. The CDR3 has 15 residues. CDR3 loop: CASSVVRGTSQPQHF. In DNA, the CDR3 is TGTGCCAGCAGCGTAGTCCGAGGAACAAGCCAGCCCCAGCATTTT.

J is TRBJ1-2 and V is TRBV2; D gene ambiguous. This CDR3 is built from 16 residues. CDR1 and CDR2 (germline): SNHLY, FYNNEI. Trimming took off 1 base at V and 4 bases at J, with 16 bases between the two ends. CDR3 amino acids: CASSEDVGGRIYGYTF. The CDR3 DNA sequence: TGTGCCAGCAGTGAAGATGTCGGCGGGCGTATCTATGGCTACACCTTC.

The chain carries TRBV5-6 and TRBJ2-7; perhaps TRBD1 as D (6 bases). This CDR3 region has 14 residues. Germline V gene data show CDR1 as SGHDT and CDR2 as YYEEEE. With 2 bases removed from V and 5 bases from J, the gap between germline ends came to 14 bases. The CDR3 region has the DNA TGTGCCAGCAGCTTCGGCAGGGGAATACACGAGCAGTACTTC. Its translation: CASSFGRGIHEQYF.

This chain joins TRBV5-4 and TRBJ1-2; 10 bases match TRBD1. Germline CDR1 is SGHNT and CDR2 is YYREEE (reference sequence). The CDR3 length is 17 residues. J gave up 0 bases and V 3 bases, and 8 bases lay outside the gene matches. The CDR3 region has the DNA TGTGCCAGCAGCTCCTGGACAGGGGGTCTCACTAACTATGGCTACACCTTC. As protein: CASSSWTGGLTNYGYTF.

The chain carries TRBV19 and TRBJ2-1; possibly TRBD2 for D (6 bases). Germline values: CDR1 LNHDA, CDR2 SQIVND (reference sequence). V dropped 3 bases and J dropped 0 bases, with 6 bases sitting between them. The CDR3 sequence is 14 residues long. CDR3 nucleotide sequence: TGTGCCAGTAGTATCGGGAGCTCCTACAATGAGCAGTTCTTC. Translating it yields CASSIGSSYNEQFF.

The V call is TRBV3-1, the J call TRBJ1-1; D gene ambiguous. Trimming pared 2 bases from V and 8 bases from J, leaving 9 bases between. Germline V CDR1 and CDR2: LGHDT, YNNKEL (reference sequence). The CDR3 runs 12 residues. CDR3 in amino acids: CASSQFESEAFF. The CDR3 region has the DNA TGTGCCAGCAGCCAATTCGAGTCGGAAGCTTTCTTT.